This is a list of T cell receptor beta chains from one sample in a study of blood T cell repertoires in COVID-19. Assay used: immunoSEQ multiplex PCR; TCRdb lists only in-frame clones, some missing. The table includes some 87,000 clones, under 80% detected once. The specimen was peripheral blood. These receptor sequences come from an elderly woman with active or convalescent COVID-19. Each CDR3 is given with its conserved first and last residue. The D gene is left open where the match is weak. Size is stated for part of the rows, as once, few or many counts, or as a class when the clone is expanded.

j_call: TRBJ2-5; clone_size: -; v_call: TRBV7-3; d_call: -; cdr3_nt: TGTGCCAGCAGCTCCCCAGGGATTGAGACCCAGTACTTC; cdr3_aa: CASSSPGIETQYF
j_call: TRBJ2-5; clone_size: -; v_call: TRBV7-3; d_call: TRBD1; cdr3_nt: TGTGCCAGCAGTCTTACAGGGGACCAAGAGACCCAGTACTTC; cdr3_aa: CASSLTGDQETQYF
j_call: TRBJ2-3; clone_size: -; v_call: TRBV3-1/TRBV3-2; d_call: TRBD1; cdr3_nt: TGTGCCAGCAGCCAAGTGGGGCAGGGGGTAACAGATACGCAGTATTTT; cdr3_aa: CASSQVGQGVTDTQYF
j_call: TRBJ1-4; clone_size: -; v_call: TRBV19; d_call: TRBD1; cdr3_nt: TGTGCCAGTAGTGTACAGGGGCTCAATGAAAAACTGTTTTTT; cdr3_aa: CASSVQGLNEKLFF
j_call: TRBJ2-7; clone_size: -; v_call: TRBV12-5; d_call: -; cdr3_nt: TGTGCTAGTGGTGATCCTCGAGACAGCCCAAATACCTACGAGCAGTACTTC; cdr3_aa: CASGDPRDSPNTYEQYF
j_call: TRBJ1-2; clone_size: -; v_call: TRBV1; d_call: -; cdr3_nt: TGCACCAGCAGCCAAGATCACTACGGCGTTAACTATGGCTACACCTTC; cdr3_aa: CTSSQDHYGVNYGYTF
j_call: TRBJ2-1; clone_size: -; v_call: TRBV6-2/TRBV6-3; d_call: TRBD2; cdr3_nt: TGTGCCAGCAGTTACTCGCTAGCGGGGGCTGAGCAGTTCTTC; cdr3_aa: CASSYSLAGAEQFF
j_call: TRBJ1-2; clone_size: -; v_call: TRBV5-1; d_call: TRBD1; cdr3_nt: TGCGCCAGCAGCTCGACAGGGGAGGACTATGGCTACACCTTC; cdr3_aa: CASSSTGEDYGYTF
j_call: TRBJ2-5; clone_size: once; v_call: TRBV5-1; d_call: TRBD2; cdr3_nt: TGCGCCAGCAGCTTGGCCAGTTTGACTAGCGGTGAAGAGACCCAGTACTTC; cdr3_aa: CASSLASLTSGEETQYF
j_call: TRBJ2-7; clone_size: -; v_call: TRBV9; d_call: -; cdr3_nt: TGTGCCAGCAGCGTAGAGGGGCTCCACGAGCAGTACTTC; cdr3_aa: CASSVEGLHEQYF